The entry below gives a single TCR beta chain sequence along with its context. Its antigen is unidentified. This CDR3 is 11 amino acids long. The germline V gene has CDR1 MGHDK and CDR2 SYGVNS. Trimming shortened V by 8 bases and J by 8 bases, and 9 bases separated the two germline ends. The data were obtained in a study of radiotherapy plus CTLA-4 blockade in lung cancer. Looking at the study overall: Disease control was present in around a third of patients, and objective responses in about 18%.

Broader study findings: Early blood T cell clone dynamics reportedly forecast response best, with interferon-beta. Subsequent to radiotherapy plus ipilimumab, tumor-derived TCR clones underwent expansion in blood.

Generated by immunoSEQ multiplex PCR, the TCRdb table keeps only in-frame clones and is missing some. The data contain more than 90,000 clones, 82% of them singletons. CTLA-4 blockade using ipilimumab, together with focal radiation, was received by patients with chemo-refractory metastatic non-small-cell lung cancer. The chain recombines TRBV25-1 with TRBJ2-2; D not resolved. Sequencing used peripheral blood, obtained from a patient treated with radiotherapy plus ipilimumab. The source of this sequence is a human donor with non-small cell lung cancer that progressed on radiotherapy plus ipilimumab. The CDR3 DNA reads TGTGCCAGCCGCTCCCTTGGGGAGCTGTTTTTT. It specifies CASRSLGELFF.